This is a list of T cell receptor beta chains from one sample in a study of low-dose radiotherapy and immunotherapy resistance in tumors. TCRdb analysed the reads with MiXCR anew, one entry per CDR3 protein. The data hold some 85,000 distinct CDR3 sequences, with 15% to 20% observed a single time. The sequenced sample was PBMCs, obtained before treatment. All receptors derive from a male donor with prostate cancer. The CDR3 runs from the conserved cysteine through the conserved F or W. A D gene is named only where the DNA matches it firmly. Clone size appears in some rows only: once, few, many, or a class for an expanded clone.

.	many	TRBV11-2	15	TRBJ2-2	TGTGCCAGCAGCTTGAAGGACGGACCCACCGGGGAGCTGTTTTTT	CASSLKDGPTGELFF
.	many	TRBV20-1	13	TRBJ2-3	TGCAGTGCCCCCGGCCATGACACAGATACGCAGTATTTT	CSAPGHDTDTQYF
.	once	TRBV7-2	14	TRBJ2-5	TGTGCCAGCAGCTTACACGGCAGCCAAGAGACCCAGTACTTC	CASSLHGSQETQYF
.	many	TRBV7-3	14	TRBJ2-2	TGTGCCAGCAGCCAACTGGTGAACACCGGGGAGCTGTTTTTT	CASSQLVNTGELFF
.	.	TRBV27	17	TRBJ2-1	TGTGCCAGCAACTCCCGTTGGAGCCAGGGCACCTACAATGAGCAGTTCTTC	CASNSRWSQGTYNEQFF
.	many	TRBV2	15	TRBJ2-1	TGTGCCAGCAGCGGAAGACAGAGCTCCTACAATGAGCAGTTCTTC	CASSGRQSSYNEQFF
.	many	TRBV6-6	13	TRBJ2-7	TGTGCCAGCAGGCGGGACGGCTCCTACGAGCAGTACTTC	CASRRDGSYEQYF
.	many	TRBV4-2	14	TRBJ2-7	TGTGCCAGCAGCCATGGGCAGGGGTCCTACGAGCAGTACTTC	CASSHGQGSYEQYF
.	many	TRBV7-9	15	TRBJ2-6	TGTGCCAGCAGCCCTGACGGGAACTGGGCCAACGTCCTGACTTTC	CASSPDGNWANVLTF
.	.	TRBV7-2	14	TRBJ2-7	TGTGCCAGCAGCTTGAGTGGGCAGGGGTCCGAGCAGTACTTC	CASSLSGQGSEQYF
.	many	TRBV7-9	15	TRBJ1-5	TGCGCCAGCAGCTTGGTTCCAGATAGCAATCAGCCCCAGCATTTT	CASSLVPDSNQPQHF
.	many	TRBV7-2	16	TRBJ2-1	TGTGCCAGCAGCTTAGGGGCGTGGGGGGTGGAAGGTGAGCAGTTCTTC	CASSLGAWGVEGEQFF
.	many	TRBV29-1	10	TRBJ2-1	TGCAGCGCCGGTTTAAATGAGCAGTTCTTC	CSAGLNEQFF
TRBD2	many	TRBV19	16	TRBJ2-4	TGTGCCAGTAGTATGGGACTAGCGGGGGCCCAAAACATTCAGTACTTC	CASSMGLAGAQNIQYF
TRBD2	.	TRBV4-2	14	TRBJ2-2	TGTGCCAGCAGCCAAGAGACTAGCTCCGGGGAGCTGTTTTTT	CASSQETSSGELFF
TRBD2	many	TRBV29-1	17	TRBJ2-1	TGCAGCGTTGAAGGGGTAGCGGGGTGGTACTCCTACAATGAGCAGTTCTTC	CSVEGVAGWYSYNEQFF
.	.	TRBV6-1	15	TRBJ1-2	TGTGCCAGCAGTGAAGCTCCTGCACAGGGCCATGGCTACACCTTC	CASSEAPAQGHGYTF
.	.	TRBV5-1	14	TRBJ2-2	.	CASSSQITGELFFF
TRBD1	many	TRBV19	15	TRBJ2-4	TGTGCCAGTAGTATAACCGGGACAGGGCAAAACATTCAGTACTTC	CASSITGTGQNIQYF
.	many	TRBV4-2	15	TRBJ2-7	TGTGCCAGCAGCCAAGTCGTGGGACAACATGACGAGCAGTACTTC	CASSQVVGQHDEQYF
.	many	TRBV20-1	12	TRBJ2-1	TGCAGTGCTAGACCTGGCGGGGTTGGGCAGTTCTTC	CSARPGGVGQFF
TRBD2	.	TRBV4-2	16	TRBJ2-7	TGTGCCAGCAGCCAACTGACTAGCGGTATCTCCTACGAGCAGTACTTC	CASSQLTSGISYEQYF
TRBD1	many	TRBV7-9	16	TRBJ2-3	TGTGCCAGCAGCGCCGAGACAGGGATTGGCACAGATACGCAGTATTTT	CASSAETGIGTDTQYF
TRBD2	.	TRBV15	17	TRBJ2-7	TGTGCCACCAGCAGGGCACGGTCTAGCGGGGGGGCCTACGAGCAGTACTTC	CATSRARSSGGAYEQYF
.	many	TRBV28	11	TRBJ1-2	TGTGCCAGCAGTGGAGGGTATGGCTACACCTTC	CASSGGYGYTF
.	many	TRBV2	14	TRBJ1-3	TGTGCCAGCAGTCCGTCGTGGGTTGGAAACACCATATATTTT	CASSPSWVGNTIYF
TRBD1	.	TRBV28	16	TRBJ1-1	TGTGCCAGCAGACTCCCGGGACAGAGATCGGCCACTGAAGCTTTCTTT	CASRLPGQRSATEAFF
TRBD2	.	TRBV9	15	TRBJ2-1	TGTGCCAGCAGCCCCCTAGCGGGAGGGTCCAATGAGCAGTTCTTC	CASSPLAGGSNEQFF
.	many	TRBV7-2	12	TRBJ2-2	TGTGGGCGGAACTGGAACACCGTGGAGCTGTTTTTT	CGRNWNTVELFF
.	many	TRBV6-2/TRBV6-3	12	TRBJ2-5	TGTGCCAGCAGTCTCCCCGTAGCGGCCCAGTACTTC	CASSLPVAAQYF
TRBD1	few	TRBV3-1	16	TRBJ2-7	TGTGCCAGCAGCCAAGTTGGCCGAGACAGGGTCGGCGAGCAGTACTTC	CASSQVGRDRVGEQYF
TRBD1	many	TRBV5-1	16	TRBJ2-3	TGCGCCAGCAGCTTGGATGGACAGGAGTACACAGATACGCAGTATTTT	CASSLDGQEYTDTQYF
.	many	TRBV6-1	14	TRBJ1-2	TGTGCCAGCAGTGAAGAGGGGACTGTTTATGGCTACACCTTC	CASSEEGTVYGYTF
.	many	TRBV7-2	15	TRBJ2-7	TGTGCCAGCAGCTTAGGTCGGGGAAACTCCTACGAGCAGTACTTC	CASSLGRGNSYEQYF
.	many	TRBV11-1	15	TRBJ2-3	TGTGCCAGCAGCTTAGGCGGGGAGAGCACAGATACGCAGTATTTT	CASSLGGESTDTQYF
.	many	TRBV4-1	16	TRBJ1-5	TGCGCCAGCAGCCAAGAGACACAGGGTGGTAATCAGCCCCAGCATTTT	CASSQETQGGNQPQHF
TRBD2	.	TRBV25-1	17	TRBJ2-3	TGTGCCAGCAGTAACCTGAAGCGGGGGATAGGGACAGATACGCAGTATTTT	CASSNLKRGIGTDTQYF
.	many	TRBV28	14	TRBJ1-2	TGTGCCAGCAGTTTGCAGGGGTTAAACTATGGCTACACCTTC	CASSLQGLNYGYTF
.	many	TRBV6-1	14	TRBJ1-5	TGTGCCAGCAGTGAAGTCGACAGTAGTCAGCCCCAGCATTTT	CASSEVDSSQPQHF
.	many	TRBV30	13	TRBJ1-1	TGTGCCTGGGTGGGTCCCATTAACACTGAAGCTTTCTTT	CAWVGPINTEAFF
.	many	TRBV2	16	TRBJ1-3	TGTGCCAGCAGTCAAGAGACGGCGAAGGCGGGAAACACCATATATTTT	CASSQETAKAGNTIYF
TRBD2	.	TRBV28	16	TRBJ2-7	TGTGCCAGCAGGCATGGGACTAGCGGGGGGGCCTACGAGCAGTACTTC	CASRHGTSGGAYEQYF
.	many	TRBV11-1	13	TRBJ1-1	TGTGCCAGCAGCTTTTCAGCGAACACTGAAGCTTTCTTT	CASSFSANTEAFF
TRBD1	many	TRBV5-8	16	TRBJ2-6	TGTGCCGGTTCGGACAGGGCCGACTCTGGGGCCAACGTCCTGACTTTC	CAGSDRADSGANVLTF
TRBD1	.	TRBV28	15	TRBJ1-1	TGTGCCAGCATCCCGACAGGGGCGGGGAAGACTGAAGCTTTCTTT	CASIPTGAGKTEAFF
.	many	TRBV7-2	13	TRBJ2-7	TGTGCCAGCAGCAACAGGCCGTCCTACGAGCAGTACTTC	CASSNRPSYEQYF
TRBD2	many	TRBV10-1	17	TRBJ2-1	TGCGCCAGCAGTGACGCTAGCGGGAGGCCCCCCTACAATGAGCAGTTCTTC	CASSDASGRPPYNEQFF
TRBD2	many	TRBV7-9	17	TRBJ2-2	TGTGCCAGCAGCTCCGGGACTAGCGGGAGAAAAACCGGGGAGCTGTTTTTT	CASSSGTSGRKTGELFF
.	.	TRBV4-1	12	TRBJ1-2	TGCGCCAGCAGAGGGGACAACGAAGGCTACACCTTC	CASRGDNEGYTF
TRBD1	many	TRBV9	13	TRBJ2-1	TGTGCCAGCACGACAGGGCCCCACAATGAGCAGTTCTTC	CASTTGPHNEQFF
.	.	TRBV29-1	14	TRBJ2-2	.	CSVDRADTGELFFF